Listed below are T cell receptor beta chains from one sample, sequenced in a study of control samples from healthy donors and cancer patients. Profiling relied on immunoSEQ multiplex PCR, and the TCRdb table lists in-frame clones only, not all of them. The sample yields roughly 160,000 clones, about 90% seen once. The specimen was blood. These receptors were obtained from a woman under 40 in good health. The CDR3 runs from the conserved cysteine through the conserved F or W. Fields, in order: clone size, D gene, J gene, V gene, CDR3 protein, CDR3 DNA. D genes are given only for firm matches. Clone size is given for some rows only: seen once, a few or many times, or a class if the clone is expanded.

NA,NA,TRBJ2-1,TRBV19,CASSPWRYANEQFF,TGTGCCAGTAGTCCCTGGCGGTACGCCAATGAGCAGTTCTTC
NA,NA,TRBJ1-3,TRBV5-6,CASSFGSASGNTIYF,TGTGCCAGCAGCTTCGGGTCAGCCTCTGGAAACACCATATATTTT
many,NA,TRBJ1-1,TRBV6-4,CASSHKEDTEAFF,TGTGCCAGTTCTCATAAGGAGGACACTGAAGCTTTCTTT
NA,NA,TRBJ2-5,TRBV11-3,CASSSRGETQYF,TGTGCCAGCAGCTCCAGGGGAGAGACCCAGTACTTC
few,NA,TRBJ2-3,TRBV4-1,CASSQEPSTDTQYF,TGCGCCAGCAGCCAAGAACCTAGCACAGATACGCAGTATTTT
NA,TRBD2,TRBJ2-1,TRBV11-1,CASSSAASGPYNEQFF,TGTGCCAGCAGCTCCGCCGCTAGCGGGCCCTACAATGAGCAGTTCTTC
NA,NA,TRBJ2-1,TRBV12-5,CASGRGGVYNEQFF,TGTGCTAGTGGCCGTGGGGGCGTTTACAATGAGCAGTTCTTC
once,NA,TRBJ2-3,TRBV19,CASPSTGRPTDTQYF,TGTGCCAGTCCGAGTACAGGGCGCCCCACAGATACGCAGTATTTT
NA,NA,TRBJ2-7,TRBV28,CASKGMGATYEQYF,TGTGCCAGCAAAGGTATGGGGGCAACCTACGAGCAGTACTTC
once,NA,TRBJ1-2,TRBV2,CASSVKGGGAYGYTF,TGTGCCAGCAGTGTCAAGGGGGGAGGAGCGTATGGCTACACCTTC
NA,NA,TRBJ1-1,TRBV27,CASSANYANTEAFF,TGTGCCAGCAGTGCAAACTACGCAAACACTGAAGCTTTCTTT
NA,NA,TRBJ2-1,TRBV7-6,CASSLGGVSDEQFF,TGTGCCAGCAGCTTGGGGGGCGTGAGCGATGAGCAGTTCTTC
NA,TRBD1,TRBJ1-1,TRBV27,CASSLSYRGLTEAFF,TGTGCCAGCAGTTTATCGTACAGGGGGCTCACTGAAGCTTTCTTT
once,NA,TRBJ1-4,TRBV7-9,CASSLESVGPDEKLFF,TGTGCCAGCAGCTTAGAAAGTGTCGGGCCCGATGAAAAACTGTTTTTT
NA,NA,TRBJ2-7,TRBV6-5,CASREGLTSYEQYF,TGTGCCAGCAGGGAGGGACTTACCTCCTACGAGCAGTACTTC
NA,NA,TRBJ2-3,TRBV19,CASAGGTDTQYF,TGTGCCAGCGCAGGAGGCACAGATACGCAGTATTTT
NA,NA,TRBJ1-2,TRBV15,CATSTPQGSETYGYTF,TGTGCCACCAGCACCCCACAGGGCTCTGAGACCTATGGCTACACCTTC
NA,NA,TRBJ2-7,TRBV24-1,CATSGRTGDEQYF,TGTGCCACCAGTGGCCGCACAGGAGACGAGCAGTACTTC
once,TRBD2,TRBJ2-1,TRBV2,CASSSAGTSGINEQFF,TGTGCCAGCAGTTCTGCCGGGACTAGCGGGATCAATGAGCAGTTCTTC
NA,NA,TRBJ2-7,TRBV6-4,CASSAGSRPWFKYF,TGTGCCAGCAGCGCTGGTTCAAGGCCCTGGTTCAAGTACTTC
NA,TRBD2,TRBJ2-5,TRBV11-2,CASSSLGLADQETQYF,TGTGCCAGCAGCTCCCTGGGACTAGCGGACCAAGAGACCCAGTACTTC
NA,NA,TRBJ2-1,TRBV28,CASSFGVLNSYNEQFF,TGTGCCAGCAGTTTCGGAGTTCTAAACTCCTACAATGAGCAGTTCTTC
NA,TRBD2,TRBJ2-1,TRBV28,CASSSPASGHYNEQFF,TGTGCCAGCAGTTCTCCTGCTAGCGGCCACTACAATGAGCAGTTCTTC
NA,NA,TRBJ1-5,TRBV2,CASSGDIRNQPQHF,TGTGCCAGCAGTGGGGACATCCGCAATCAGCCCCAGCATTTT
once,NA,TRBJ1-2,TRBV7-2,CASSLAPGTYGYTF,TGTGCCAGCAGCTTAGCCCCAGGCACTTATGGCTACACCTTC
few,TRBD1,TRBJ2-5,TRBV14,CASSQDSLRGHQETQYF,TGTGCCAGCAGCCAGGACAGCCTGAGGGGGCACCAAGAGACCCAGTACTTC
NA,TRBD1,TRBJ1-1,TRBV7-8,CASSLDRGPTEAFF,TGTGCCAGCAGCTTAGACAGGGGGCCCACTGAAGCTTTCTTT
NA,NA,TRBJ2-1,TRBV19,CASSISGANEQFF,TGTGCCAGTAGTATATCTGGCGCCAATGAGCAGTTCTTC
NA,NA,TRBJ2-7,TRBV9,CASSVGGGEQYF,TGTGCCAGCAGCGTAGGTGGGGGCGAGCAGTACTTC
NA,TRBD1,TRBJ1-2,TRBV6-5,CASSYSSGGAYYGYTF,TGTGCCAGCAGTTACTCGTCAGGGGGCGCTTATTATGGCTACACCTTC
NA,TRBD1,TRBJ1-2,TRBV19,CASSPQGAQRYGYTF,TGTGCCAGTAGTCCACAGGGGGCGCAGCGCTATGGCTACACCTTC
once,NA,TRBJ1-4,TRBV7-9,CASSLAGRCTEKLFF,TGTGCCAGCAGCTTAGCCGGACGTTGTACGGAAAAACTGTTTTTT
NA,NA,TRBJ1-4,TRBV30,CAWSPNDEKLFF,TGTGCCTGGAGTCCAAATGATGAAAAACTGTTTTTT
few,NA,TRBJ1-5,TRBV10-1,CASRRGLRLYQPQHF,TGCGCCAGCAGGAGGGGACTCCGTTTATATCAGCCCCAGCATTTT
NA,NA,TRBJ1-5,TRBV19,CASLKEGRGGESDQPQHF,TGTGCCTCATTAAAAGAGGGAAGGGGGGGAGAGTCGGATCAGCCCCAGCATTTT
few,TRBD2,TRBJ2-7,TRBV9,CASSGGLAVTYEQYF,TGTGCCAGCAGCGGAGGACTAGCTGTTACCTACGAGCAGTACTTC
NA,NA,TRBJ1-5,TRBV4-1,CASSQGRHTSDQPQHF,TGCGCCAGCAGCCAAGGTCGACACACATCCGATCAGCCCCAGCATTTT
NA,TRBD2,TRBJ2-4,TRBV7-7,CASSLGLRASGKGAKNIQYF,TGTGCTAGCAGCTTAGGGTTGAGGGCTAGCGGGAAAGGGGCCAAAAACATTCAGTACTTC
NA,TRBD1,TRBJ2-1,TRBV7-9,CASSHRDRNNEQFF,TGTGCCAGCAGCCACCGGGACAGGAACAATGAGCAGTTCTTC
NA,NA,TRBJ2-3,TRBV14,CASSQDLGDTQYF,TGTGCCAGCAGCCAAGATTTGGGGGATACGCAGTATTTT
NA,TRBD1,TRBJ2-5,TRBV13,CASSSIQGGQETQYF,TGTGCCAGCAGCTCAATACAGGGGGGCCAAGAGACCCAGTACTTC
NA,NA,TRBJ1-3,TRBV12-2,CASRLASKGRTGNTIYF,TGTGCAAGTCGCTTAGCGTCGAAAGGACGAACAGGAAACACCATATATTTT